This T cell receptor (delta chain) was observed in a study of gamma-delta T cells after stem cell transplantation. Points on this clone: For this DNA, TCRdb reports the protein of a much larger clone, which diverges at residue 5, most likely from a read error; the protein presented here is translated directly from the DNA.

CDR3 size: 18 residues. Losses at the gene ends were 4 bases for V and 1 base for J; bases not matched to a gene: 3. CDR1 and CDR2 from the germline V gene are GEAIGNYY and EKD. TCRdb re-analyzed the RT-PCR reads via CATT. The sample records 5,000 to 7,500 delta-chain clones, 20% to 25% being singletons. The rearrangement uses TRDV2 and TRDJ3, with TRDD3 matching over 13 bases. The sequencing input was gamma-delta T cells. This clonotype was sampled from a human donor. It is not recorded whose cells these are; they may come from a transplant donor. This CDR3 is CACDVLGDTSWDTRQMFF. The CDR3, as DNA: TGTGCCTGTGATGTACTGGGGGATACGTCCTGGGACACCCGACAGATGTTTTTC.